This entry is about one T cell receptor (beta chain). This sample is drawn from a study of blood T cell repertoires in COVID-19. On the study more broadly: COVID-19 samples, acute and convalescent, were from the United States, Italy and Spain. PBMCs, B-cell-depleted T cells, or T cells provided the cDNA or gDNA that made up the material.

In the authors' methods: Estimates of nucleated cell counts were drawn from the amplification of reference gene primers. Profiling relied on immunoSEQ multiplex PCR, and the TCRdb table lists in-frame clones only, not all of them. V and J calls and clone size are as listed in that table; D and trimming were resolved from the DNA. Among about 190,000 clones listed, about 77% were seen once. Sequenced sample: peripheral blood. This TCR was sampled from a woman aged 80 or older with active or convalescent COVID-19.

The CDR3 is CASSLGQGVAYEQYF. DNA of the CDR3: TGTGCCAGCAGCTTAGGACAGGGGGTGGCTTACGAGCAGTACTTC. The chain carries TRBV13 and TRBJ2-7, with 8 positions matching TRBD1. The trim removed 0 bases at V and 4 bases at J, leaving 5 bases unmatched. The CDR3 totals 15 residues. CDR1 is PRHDT and CDR2 is FYEKMQ in the germline V gene (reference sequence).